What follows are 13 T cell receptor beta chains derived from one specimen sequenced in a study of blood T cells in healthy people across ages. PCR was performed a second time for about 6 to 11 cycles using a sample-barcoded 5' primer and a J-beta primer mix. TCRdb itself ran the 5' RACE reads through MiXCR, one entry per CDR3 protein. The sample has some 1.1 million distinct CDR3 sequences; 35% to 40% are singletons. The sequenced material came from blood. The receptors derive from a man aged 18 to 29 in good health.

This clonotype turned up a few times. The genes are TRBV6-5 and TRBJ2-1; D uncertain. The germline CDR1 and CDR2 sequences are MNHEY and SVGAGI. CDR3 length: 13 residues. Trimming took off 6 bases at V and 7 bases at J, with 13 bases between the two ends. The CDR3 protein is CASSKTQWNEQFF. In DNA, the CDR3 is TGTGCCAGCAGCAAAACGCAGTGGAATGAGCAGTTCTTC.

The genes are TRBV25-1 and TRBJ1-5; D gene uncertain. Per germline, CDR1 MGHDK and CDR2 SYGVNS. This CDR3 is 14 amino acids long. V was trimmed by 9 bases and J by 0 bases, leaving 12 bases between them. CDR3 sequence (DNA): TGTGCCAGGGGTCGGGGATATAGCAATCAGCCCCAGCATTTT. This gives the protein CARGRGYSNQPQHF. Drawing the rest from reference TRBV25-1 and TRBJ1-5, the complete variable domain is EADIYQTPRYLVIGTGKKITLECSQTMGHDKMYWYQQDPGMELHLIHYSYGVNSTEKGDLSSESTVSRIRTEHFPLTLESARPSHTSQYLCARGRGYSNQPQHFGDGTRLSIL.

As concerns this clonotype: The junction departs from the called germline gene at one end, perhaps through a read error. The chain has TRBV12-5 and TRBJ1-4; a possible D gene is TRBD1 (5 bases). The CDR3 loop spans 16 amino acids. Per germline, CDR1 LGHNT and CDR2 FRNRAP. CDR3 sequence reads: CASSLDPGLRNEKLFF. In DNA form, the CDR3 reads TGTGCTAGTAGTTTGGACCCGGGACTGCGTAATGAAAAACTGTTTTTT.

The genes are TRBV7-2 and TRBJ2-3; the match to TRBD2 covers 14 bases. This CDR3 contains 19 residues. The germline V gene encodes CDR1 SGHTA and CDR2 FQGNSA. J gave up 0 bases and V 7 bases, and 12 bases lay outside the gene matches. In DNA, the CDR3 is TGTGCCAGCACCCATCCTGACGGGACTAGCGGGAGAAGCACAGATACGCAGTATTTT. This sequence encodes CASTHPDGTSGRSTDTQYF.

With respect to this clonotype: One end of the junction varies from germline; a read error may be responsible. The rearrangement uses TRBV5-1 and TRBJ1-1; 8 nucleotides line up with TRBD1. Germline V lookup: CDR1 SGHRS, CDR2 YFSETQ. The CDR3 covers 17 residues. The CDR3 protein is CVSSSLPRTGGYTEAFF. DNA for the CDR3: TGCGTCAGCAGCTCCCTTCCCCGCACAGGGGGGTACACTGAAGCTTTCTTT. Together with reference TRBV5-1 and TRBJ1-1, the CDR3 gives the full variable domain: KAGVTQTPRYLIKTRGQQVTLSCSPISGHRSVSWYQQTPGQGLQFLFEYFSETQRNKGNFPGRFSGRQFSNSRSEMNVSTLELGDSALYLCVSSSLPRTGGYTEAFFGQGTRLTVV.

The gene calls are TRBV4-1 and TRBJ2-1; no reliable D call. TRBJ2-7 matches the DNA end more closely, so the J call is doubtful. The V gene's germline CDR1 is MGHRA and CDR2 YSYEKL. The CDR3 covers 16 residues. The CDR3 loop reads CASSQDIMRTYNEQYF. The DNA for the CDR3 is TGCGCCAGCAGCCAAGATATCATGCGAACCTACAATGAGCAGTACTTC.

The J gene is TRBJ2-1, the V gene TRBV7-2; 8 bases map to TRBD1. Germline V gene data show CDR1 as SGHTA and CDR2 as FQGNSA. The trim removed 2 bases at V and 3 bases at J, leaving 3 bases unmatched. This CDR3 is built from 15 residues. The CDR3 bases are TGTGCCAGCAGCTTACAGGGGGCAGTCTACAATGAGCAGTTCTTC. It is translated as CASSLQGAVYNEQFF.

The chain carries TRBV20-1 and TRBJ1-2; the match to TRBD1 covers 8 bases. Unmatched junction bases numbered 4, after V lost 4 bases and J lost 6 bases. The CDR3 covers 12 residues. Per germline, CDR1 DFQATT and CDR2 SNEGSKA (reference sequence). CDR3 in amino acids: CSATLQGDGYTF. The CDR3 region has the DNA TGCAGTGCTACTCTACAGGGGGATGGCTACACCTTC.

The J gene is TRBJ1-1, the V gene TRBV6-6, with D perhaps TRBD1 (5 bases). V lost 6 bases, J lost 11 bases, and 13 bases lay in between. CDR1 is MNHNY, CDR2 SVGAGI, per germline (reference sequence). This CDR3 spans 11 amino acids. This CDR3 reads CASSNAREAFF. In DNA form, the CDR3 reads TGTGCCAGCAGCAACGCCAGGGAGGCTTTCTTT.

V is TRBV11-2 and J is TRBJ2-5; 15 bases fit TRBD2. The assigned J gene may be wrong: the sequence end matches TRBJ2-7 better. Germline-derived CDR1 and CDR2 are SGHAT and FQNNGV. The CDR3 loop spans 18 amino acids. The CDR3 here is CASSLSGLAGGLYYEQYF. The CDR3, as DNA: TGTGCCAGCAGTCTATCGGGACTAGCGGGGGGACTCTACTACGAGCAGTACTTC.

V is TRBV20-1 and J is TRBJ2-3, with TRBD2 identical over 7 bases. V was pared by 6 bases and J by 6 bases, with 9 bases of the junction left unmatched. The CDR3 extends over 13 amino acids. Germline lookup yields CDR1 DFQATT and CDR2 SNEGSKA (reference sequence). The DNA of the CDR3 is TGCAGTGCCAATGAACTAGCGAGGGATACGCAGTATTTT. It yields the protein CSANELARDTQYF.

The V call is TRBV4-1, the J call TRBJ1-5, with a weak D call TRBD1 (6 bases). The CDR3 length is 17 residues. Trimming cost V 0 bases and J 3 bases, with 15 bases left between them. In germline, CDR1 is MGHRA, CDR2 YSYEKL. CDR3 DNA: TGCGCCAGCAGCCAAGAAGTCCCGGCAGGGGTCAATCAGCCCCAGCATTTT. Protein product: CASSQEVPAGVNQPQHF.

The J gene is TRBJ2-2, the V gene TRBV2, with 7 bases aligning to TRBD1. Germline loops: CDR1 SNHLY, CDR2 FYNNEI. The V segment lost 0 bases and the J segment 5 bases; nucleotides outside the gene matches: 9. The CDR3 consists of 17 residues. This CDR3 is CASSEARQGSYTGELFF. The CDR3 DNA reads TGTGCCAGCAGTGAAGCTCGACAGGGAAGTTATACCGGGGAGCTGTTTTTT.